In this sample, the clone carrying this T cell receptor (beta chain) turned up once. cDNA came from roughly 0.47 to 1 ug RNA primed by random hexamers. Using its own MiXCR run on the immunoSEQ multiplex PCR reads, TCRdb lists one record per CDR3 protein. The table has 150,000 to 200,000 distinct CDR3 sequences, over 90% seen once. The data are from a study of CD8 T cells in Susac syndrome. The CDR3 consists of 15 residues. Trimming pared 5 bases from V and 7 bases from J, leaving 18 bases between. The germline V gene has CDR1 MDHEN and CDR2 SYDVKM. The sequencing input was CD4+ T cells from PBMCs. The gene calls are TRBV28 and TRBJ2-1, with TRBD1 as a possible D gene (6 bases). The clonotype was recovered from a human donor with Susac syndrome. In DNA form, the CDR3 reads TGTGCCAGCAGTCCACCGGGACACACTCGAAATGAGCAGTTCTTC. Its protein product is CASSPPGHTRNEQFF.